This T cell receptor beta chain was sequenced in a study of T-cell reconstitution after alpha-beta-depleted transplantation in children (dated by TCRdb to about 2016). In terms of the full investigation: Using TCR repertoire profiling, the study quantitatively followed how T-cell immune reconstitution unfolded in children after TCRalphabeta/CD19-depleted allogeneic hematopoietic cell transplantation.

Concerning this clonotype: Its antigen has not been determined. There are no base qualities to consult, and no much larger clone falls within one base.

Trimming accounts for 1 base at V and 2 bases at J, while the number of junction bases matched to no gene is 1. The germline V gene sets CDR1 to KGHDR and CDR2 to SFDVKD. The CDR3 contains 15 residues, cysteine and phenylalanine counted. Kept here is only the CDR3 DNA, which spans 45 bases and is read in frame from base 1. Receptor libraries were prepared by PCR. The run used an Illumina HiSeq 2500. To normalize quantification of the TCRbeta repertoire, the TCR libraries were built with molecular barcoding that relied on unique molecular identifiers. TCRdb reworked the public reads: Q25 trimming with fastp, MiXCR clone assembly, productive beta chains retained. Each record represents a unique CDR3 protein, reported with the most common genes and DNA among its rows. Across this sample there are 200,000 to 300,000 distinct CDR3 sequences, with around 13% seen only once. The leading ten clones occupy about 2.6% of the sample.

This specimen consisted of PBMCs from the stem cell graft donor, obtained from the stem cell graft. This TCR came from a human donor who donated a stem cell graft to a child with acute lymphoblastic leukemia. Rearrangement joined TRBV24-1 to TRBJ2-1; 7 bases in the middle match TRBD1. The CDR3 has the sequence CATSDLGTAYNEQFF. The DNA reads TGTGCCACCAGTGATTTAGGGACAGCCTACAATGAGCAGTTCTTC.